Below, 5 T cell receptor beta chains from the same sample are listed, as sequenced in a study of cytomegalovirus exposure and HLA in healthy donors. PCR employed 60 Vbeta and 13 Jbeta primers. Sequencing was performed with immunoSEQ multiplex PCR; in TCRdb, only in-frame clones are kept and a portion is missing. This table holds roughly 80,000 clones, 77% found once. The sequencing sample was made of PBMCs. Source of these receptors: a man aged 50 to 60 in good health and CMV-seropositive.

The chain employs TRBV4-1 and TRBJ2-7; 9 bases map to TRBD1. The CDR3 sequence is 16 residues long. The J segment lost 4 bases and the V segment lost 4 bases, leaving 11 bases of the junction unmatched. The germline V gene has CDR1 MGHRA and CDR2 YSYEKL. The CDR3 sequence is CASSLLPGTGKYEQYF. CDR3 DNA sequence: TGCGCCAGCAGCCTCCTACCAGGGACAGGGAAATACGAGCAGTACTTC.

The J gene is TRBJ1-5, the V gene TRBV30; a weak D match, TRBD1 (6 bases). This CDR3 contains 15 residues. Per the germline V gene, CDR1 is GTSNPN and CDR2 is SVGIG (reference sequence). The V end was cut by 0 bases, the J end by 6 bases, with 15 bases between. The chain's CDR3 is CAWSVQGGRFQPQHF. CDR3 bases: TGTGCCTGGAGTGTACAAGGGGGACGATTTCAGCCCCAGCATTTT.

The chain is built from TRBV14 and TRBJ2-1; no reliable D call. The CDR3 is made up of 17 amino acids. Between the trimmed V and J ends, which lost 6 bases and 0 bases, there was a span of 18 bases. In germline, CDR1 is SGHDN, CDR2 FVKESK. The CDR3 protein is CASSVTTGSSSYNEQFF. The DNA for the CDR3 is TGTGCCAGCAGTGTTACGACTGGATCTAGCTCCTACAATGAGCAGTTCTTC.

The rearrangement links TRBV11-3 to TRBJ2-1, with D possibly matching TRBD2 (5 bases). Trimming removed 9 bases from V and 6 bases from J, with 12 bases in between. The CDR3 covers 12 residues. Germline assignment: CDR1 SGHNT and CDR2 YENEEA. For the CDR3, the DNA is TGTGCCAGTGGAGGACTGAGCAATGAGCAGTTCTTC. It translates to CASGGLSNEQFF.

J is TRBJ2-3 and V is TRBV6-4; D is uncertain. V lost 2 bases and J lost 1, with 7 bases in between. Per the germline V gene, CDR1 is MRHNA and CDR2 is SNTAGT. The CDR3 sequence is 14 residues long. DNA for the CDR3: TGTGCCAGCAGTGACACCGGAGGCACAGATACGCAGTATTTT. Its protein product is CASSDTGGTDTQYF.